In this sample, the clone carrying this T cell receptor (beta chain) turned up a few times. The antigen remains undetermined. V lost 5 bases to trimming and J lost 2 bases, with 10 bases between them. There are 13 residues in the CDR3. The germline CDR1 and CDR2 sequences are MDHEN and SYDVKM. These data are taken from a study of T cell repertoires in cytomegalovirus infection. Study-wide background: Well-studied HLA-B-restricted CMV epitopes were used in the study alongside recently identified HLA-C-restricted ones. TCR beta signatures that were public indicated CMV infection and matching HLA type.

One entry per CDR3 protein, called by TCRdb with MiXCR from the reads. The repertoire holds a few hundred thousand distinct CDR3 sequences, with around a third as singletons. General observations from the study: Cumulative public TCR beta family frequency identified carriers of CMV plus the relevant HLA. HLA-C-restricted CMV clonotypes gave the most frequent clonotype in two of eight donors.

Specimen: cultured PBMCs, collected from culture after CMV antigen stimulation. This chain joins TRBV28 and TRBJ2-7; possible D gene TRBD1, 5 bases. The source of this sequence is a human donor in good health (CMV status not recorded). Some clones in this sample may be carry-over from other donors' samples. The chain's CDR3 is CASSTDIPYEQYF. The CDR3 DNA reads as TGTGCCAGCAGTACGGACATCCCCTACGAGCAGTACTTC.